The 11 T cell receptor beta chains below come from one sample, sequenced in a study of identical twins. From the 5' RACE reads, TCRdb called clonotypes with MiXCR, one entry per CDR3 protein. This sample yields hundreds of thousands of distinct CDR3 sequences, of which less than 9.5% are seen a single time; around 5% belongs to the top ten. Material: memory (CD45RO+) T cells sorted from blood. These TCRs come from a woman under 30 in good health.

The chain combines TRBV4-2 with TRBJ2-7; TRBD1 might be the D (6 bases). Deletions cut 5 bases from V and 4 bases from J, with 15 bases between. The CDR3 covers 14 residues. Germline assignment: CDR1 LGHNA and CDR2 YNFKEQ. The DNA of the CDR3 is TGTGCCAGCAGCTACCAAAGGGGGTTGTACGAGCAGTACTTC. It yields the protein CASSYQRGLYEQYF.

V and J are TRBV19 and TRBJ1-2; tentative D call: TRBD1 (6 bases). V was clipped by 4 bases and J by 5 bases, with 8 bases between them. CDR1 is LNHDA and CDR2 is SQIVND in the germline V gene (reference sequence). The CDR3 totals 12 residues. In nucleotides, the CDR3 is TGTGCCAGTAGTAGGGGGCCTTATGGCTACACCTTC. Encoded protein: CASSRGPYGYTF.

V is TRBV20-1 and J is TRBJ2-1; D ambiguous. Trimming stripped 5 bases from V and 5 bases from J, with 13 bases between. CDR1 is DFQATT and CDR2 is SNEGSKA in the germline V gene (reference sequence). The CDR3 has 13 residues. CDR3 in amino acids: CSAPGPWDNEQFF. CDR3 coding DNA: TGCAGTGCTCCAGGCCCGTGGGACAATGAGCAGTTCTTC.

The genes are TRBV19 and TRBJ1-2; D not certain. V lost 4 bases to trimming and J lost 1 base, with 10 bases between them. Germline values: CDR1 LNHDA, CDR2 SQIVND (reference sequence). The CDR3 extends over 14 amino acids. The CDR3 DNA reads as TGTGCCAGTAGTAGAGATCGGGGTAACTATGGCTACACCTTC. This encodes CASSRDRGNYGYTF.

This clonotype was found a few times. The gene calls are TRBV5-6 and TRBJ2-7; 10 nucleotides line up with TRBD1. Trimming took 1 base from V and 3 from J; bases not matched to a gene: 10. CDR3 length equals 17 residues. Germline CDR1 SGHDT, CDR2 YYEEEE. CDR3 region: CASSLRGGQGTNYEQYF. CDR3 coding DNA: TGTGCCAGCAGCTTGCGGGGGGGACAGGGGACTAACTACGAGCAGTACTTC.

There are a few counts of this clonotype. The chain links TRBV14 to TRBJ2-2; TRBD2 might be the D (5 bases). Per the germline V gene, CDR1 is SGHDN and CDR2 is FVKESK. The ends were cut back, 0 bases at V and 6 bases at J, with 8 bases in the middle. This CDR3 comprises 14 residues. CDR3 DNA: TGTGCCAGCAGCCAAGATCTGGAGGCCGGGGAGCTGTTTTTT. Translating gives CASSQDLEAGELFF.

This clonotype was seen many times. The genes are TRBV20-1 and TRBJ2-3, with TRBD2 as a possible D gene (5 bases). Germline CDR1 is DFQATT and CDR2 is SNEGSKA (reference sequence). The length of the CDR3 is 14 residues. Trimming left V 1 base short and J 2 bases short, with 10 bases between. CDR3 sequence: CSARVEEVTDTQYF. CDR3 coding DNA: TGCAGTGCTAGAGTGGAGGAAGTCACAGATACGCAGTATTTT.

The chain has TRBV7-2 and TRBJ2-7, with D possibly being TRBD1 (6 bases). Looked up from germline, CDR1 is SGHTA and CDR2 is FQGNSA. V lost 5 bases and J lost 5, with 19 bases in between. The CDR3 spans 15 residues. The CDR3 here is CASSHGQPRVDEQYF. DNA of the CDR3: TGTGCCAGCAGCCACGGACAGCCGCGGGTTGACGAGCAGTACTTC.

The rearrangement links TRBV7-8 to TRBJ1-1; TRBD1 aligns across 7 bases. Losses at the gene ends were 6 bases for V and 0 bases for J; bases not matched to a gene: 10. CDR1 and CDR2 (germline): SGHVS, FQNEAQ. This CDR3 comprises 16 residues. The chain's CDR3 is CASRNRQGPMNTEAFF. The CDR3, as DNA: TGTGCCAGCAGGAATCGACAGGGACCGATGAACACTGAAGCTTTCTTT.

This clonotype was picked up many times. The rearrangement uses TRBV20-1 and TRBJ1-2; D remains unclear. This CDR3 comprises 13 residues. Germline CDR1 is DFQATT and CDR2 is SNEGSKA (reference sequence). The germline V and J ends were trimmed by 0 bases and 2 bases, with 7 bases remaining between them. The CDR3 sequence: CSARDPKNYGYTF. CDR3 bases: TGCAGTGCTAGAGATCCAAAGAACTATGGCTACACCTTC.

CDR3 region: CASSQGGGGNANEQFF. The DNA for the CDR3 is TGTGCCAGCAGCCAAGGAGGGGGGGGCAATGCCAATGAGCAGTTCTTC. The chain is built from TRBV3-1 and TRBJ2-1; TRBD2 might be the D (7 bases). The V end was cut by 1 base, the J end by 6 bases, with 16 bases between. This CDR3 comprises 16 residues. Germline CDR1 is LGHDT and CDR2 is YNNKEL (reference sequence).